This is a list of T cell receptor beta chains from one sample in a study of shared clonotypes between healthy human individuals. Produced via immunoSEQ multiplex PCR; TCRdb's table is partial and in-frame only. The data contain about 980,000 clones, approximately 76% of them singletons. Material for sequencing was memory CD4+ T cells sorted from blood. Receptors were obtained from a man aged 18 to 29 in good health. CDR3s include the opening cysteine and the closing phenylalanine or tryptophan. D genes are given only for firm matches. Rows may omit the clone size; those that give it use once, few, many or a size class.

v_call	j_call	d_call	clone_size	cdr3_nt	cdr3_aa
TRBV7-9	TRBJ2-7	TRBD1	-	TGTGCCAGCAGCCTTTGGACAGGGGGCCGGAACGAGCAGTACTTC	CASSLWTGGRNEQYF
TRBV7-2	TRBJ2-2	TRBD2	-	TGTGCCAGCAGCTTAACGCTAGCGGGAGCCAACACCGGGGAGCTGTTTTTT	CASSLTLAGANTGELFF
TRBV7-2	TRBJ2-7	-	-	TGTGCCAGCAGCTTACAGGGGTTCTCCTACGAGCAGTACTTC	CASSLQGFSYEQYF
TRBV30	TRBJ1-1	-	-	TGTGCCTGGGACTTCCCGGTAGCTTTCTTT	CAWDFPVAFF
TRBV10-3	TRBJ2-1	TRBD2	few	TGTGCCATCAGTGGGGCGGCTAGCGGGGGGAGCTCCTACAATGAGCAGTTCTTC	CAISGAASGGSSYNEQFF
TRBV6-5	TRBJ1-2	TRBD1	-	TGTGCCAGCAGGAGGGACAGCCTCAACTATGGCTACACCTTC	CASRRDSLNYGYTF
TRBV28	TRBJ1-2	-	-	TGTGCCAGCTCCCGGGAGATCTATGGCTACACCTTC	CASSREIYGYTF
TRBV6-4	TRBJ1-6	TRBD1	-	TGTGCCAGCAGCGCAACCCGGACAGGCGCTAATTCACCCCTCCACTTT	CASSATRTGANSPLHF
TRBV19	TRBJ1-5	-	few	TGTGCCAGTGCGGGGGATAGCAATCAGCCCCAGCATTTT	CASAGDSNQPQHF
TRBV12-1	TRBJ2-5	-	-	TGTGCCAGATCGACGCCGGGACAGGGCAGAGAGACCCAGTACTTC	CARSTPGQGRETQYF
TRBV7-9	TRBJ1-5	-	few	TGTGCCAGCAGCTTACCGGGGCAGGTTCAGCCCCAGCATTTT	CASSLPGQVQPQHF
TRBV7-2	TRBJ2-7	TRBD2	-	TGTGCCAGCAGGGAGGGATCAGGGTCCGGGAGGGCCAAGATCTACGAGCAGTACTTC	CASREGSGSGRAKIYEQYF
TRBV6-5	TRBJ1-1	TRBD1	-	TGTGCCAGCAGATCCGGACAGGGCAAAGCTTTCTTT	CASRSGQGKAFF
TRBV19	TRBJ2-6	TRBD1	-	TGTGCCACCCAAACAGGGGCTGGGGCCAACGTCCTGACTTTC	CATQTGAGANVLTF
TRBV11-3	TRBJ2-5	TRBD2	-	TGTGCCAGCAGCTCCGGACTAGCGGGGCAAGAGACCCAGTACTTC	CASSSGLAGQETQYF
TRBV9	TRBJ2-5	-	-	TGTGCCAGCAGCCCCAGGGGCACCGAGACCCAGTACTTC	CASSPRGTETQYF
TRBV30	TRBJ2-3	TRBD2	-	TGTGCCTGGAGTCCCGGACTAGCGGGTTGGGATACGCAGTATTTT	CAWSPGLAGWDTQYF
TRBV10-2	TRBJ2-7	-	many	TGCGCCAGCAGTGAGTCAGGACCTACGGGCGAGCAGTACTTC	CASSESGPTGEQYF
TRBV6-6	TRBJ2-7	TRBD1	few	TGTGCCAGCAGCCCAGGGACAGAAACCTACGAGCAGTACTTC	CASSPGTETYEQYF
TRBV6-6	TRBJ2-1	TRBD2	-	TGTGCCAGCAGTACCGGGACTAGCGCGTACAATGAGCAGTTCTTC	CASSTGTSAYNEQFF
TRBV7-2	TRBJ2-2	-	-	TGTGCCAGCAGCCCAGGGGGGCCCCTCTCGCTCACCGGGGAGCTGTTTTTT	CASSPGGPLSLTGELFF
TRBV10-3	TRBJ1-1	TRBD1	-	TGTGCCATCAGTTTAACCGGGACAGTGAACACTGAAGCTTTCTTT	CAISLTGTVNTEAFF
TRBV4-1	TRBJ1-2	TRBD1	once	TGCGCCAGCAGCCAGTTGGGACAGGGTGAGGGCTACACCTTC	CASSQLGQGEGYTF
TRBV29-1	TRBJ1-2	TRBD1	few	TGCAGCGTTGAAGGGACAGGGAAGAGTATTGGCTACACCTTC	CSVEGTGKSIGYTF
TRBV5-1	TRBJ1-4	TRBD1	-	TGCGCCAGCAGCTTGCGGTCCTTATCCCGGGACAGGGGTGAAAAACTGTTTTTT	CASSLRSLSRDRGEKLFF
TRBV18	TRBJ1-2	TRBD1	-	TGTGCCAGCTCCCGAGACAGGGGAATAGACTATGGCTACACCTTC	CASSRDRGIDYGYTF
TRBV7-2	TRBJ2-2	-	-	TGTGCCAGCAGCTTACGTCCTAGGGCCACCGGGGAGCTGTTTTTT	CASSLRPRATGELFF
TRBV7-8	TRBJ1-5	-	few	TGTGCCAGCAGCTCGAGGGGATTGGATCAGCCCCAGCATTTT	CASSSRGLDQPQHF
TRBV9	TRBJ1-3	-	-	TGTGCCAGCAGCGCCAACAAGCAAGGCTCTGGAAACACCATATATTTT	CASSANKQGSGNTIYF
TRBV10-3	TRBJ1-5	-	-	TGTGCCATCAGTGAGTCCCAAGGGGGACAGCCCCAGCATTTT	CAISESQGGQPQHF
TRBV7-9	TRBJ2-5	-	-	TGTGCCAGCAGCTTAGGAACTGAGACCCAGTACTTC	CASSLGTETQYF
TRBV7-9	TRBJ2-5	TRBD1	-	TGTGCCAGCAGCTTGCGGACAGGGATGGAGACCCAGTACTTC	CASSLRTGMETQYF
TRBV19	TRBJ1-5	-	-	TGTGCCAGTAGTATAGTAGTGGATTATAGCAATCAGCCCCAGCATTTT	CASSIVVDYSNQPQHF
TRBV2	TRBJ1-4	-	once	TGTGCCAGCAGCGCCAATCCGTCTGCTAATGAAAAACTGTTTTTT	CASSANPSANEKLFF
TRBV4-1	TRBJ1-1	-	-	TGCGCCAGCAGCCCATGGGGGGAGGGGATGAACACTGAAGCTTTCTTT	CASSPWGEGMNTEAFF
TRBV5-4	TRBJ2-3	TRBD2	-	TGTGCCACCCCGGGGAGCGGGAGTCAAGATACGCAGTATTTT	CATPGSGSQDTQYF
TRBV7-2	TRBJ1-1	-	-	TGTGCCAGCAGCTTCCAGGGTGAAGCTTTCTTT	CASSFQGEAFF
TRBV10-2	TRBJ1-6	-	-	TGCGCCAGCAGAGACGGGGCTAAGCCCCTCCACTTT	CASRDGAKPLHF